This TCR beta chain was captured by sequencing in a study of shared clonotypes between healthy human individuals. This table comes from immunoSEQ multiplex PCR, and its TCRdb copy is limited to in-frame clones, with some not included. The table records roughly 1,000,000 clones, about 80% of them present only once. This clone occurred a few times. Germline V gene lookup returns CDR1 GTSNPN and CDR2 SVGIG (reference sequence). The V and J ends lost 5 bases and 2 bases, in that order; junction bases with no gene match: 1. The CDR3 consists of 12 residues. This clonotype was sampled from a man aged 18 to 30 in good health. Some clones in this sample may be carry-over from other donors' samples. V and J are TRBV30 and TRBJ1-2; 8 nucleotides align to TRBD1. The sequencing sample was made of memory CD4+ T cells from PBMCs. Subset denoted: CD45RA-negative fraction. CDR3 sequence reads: CAWGQGNYGYTF. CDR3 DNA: TGTGCCTGGGGACAGGGAAACTATGGCTACACCTTC.